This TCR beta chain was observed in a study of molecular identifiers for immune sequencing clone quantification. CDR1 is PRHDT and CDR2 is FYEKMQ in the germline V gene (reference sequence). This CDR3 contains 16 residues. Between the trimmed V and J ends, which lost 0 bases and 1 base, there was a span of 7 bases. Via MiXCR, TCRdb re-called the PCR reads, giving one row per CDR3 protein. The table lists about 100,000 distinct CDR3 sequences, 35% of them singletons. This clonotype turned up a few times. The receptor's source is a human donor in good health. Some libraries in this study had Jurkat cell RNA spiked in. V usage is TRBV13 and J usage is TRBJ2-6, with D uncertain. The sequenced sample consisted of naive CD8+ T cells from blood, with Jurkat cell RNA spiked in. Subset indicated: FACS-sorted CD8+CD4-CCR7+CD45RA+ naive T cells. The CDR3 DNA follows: TGTGCCAGCAGCTTAGGGCGTCCATCTGGGGCCAACGTCCTGACTTTC. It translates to CASSLGRPSGANVLTF.